The entry below describes one T cell receptor beta chain. Produced via immunoSEQ multiplex PCR; TCRdb's table is partial and in-frame only. The table lists roughly 430,000 clones, about 88% of them singletons. V lost 7 bases, J lost 5 bases, and 7 bases stayed unmatched. In germline, CDR1 is MDHEN, CDR2 SYDVKM. The CDR3 is 14 residues long. Adults between about 18 and 89 years of age took part from under 30 US areas. In the 2 weeks before study entry, exposed participants met a COVID-19 case, which was PCR-confirmed or clinician-diagnosed. The data are from a study of blood T cell repertoires in COVID-19. Background on the study: T cells, B-cell-depleted T cells, or PBMCs provided the cDNA or gDNA that served as material.

The rearrangement joins TRBV28 to TRBJ2-1, with TRBD1 identical over 8 bases. The sequence came from a young woman who had been exposed to COVID-19. What was sequenced was PBMCs or T cells enriched from blood (not recorded which). This chain's CDR3 is CASNPGTGNNEQFF. In DNA form, the CDR3 reads TGTGCCAGCAACCCCGGGACAGGTAACAATGAGCAGTTCTTC.